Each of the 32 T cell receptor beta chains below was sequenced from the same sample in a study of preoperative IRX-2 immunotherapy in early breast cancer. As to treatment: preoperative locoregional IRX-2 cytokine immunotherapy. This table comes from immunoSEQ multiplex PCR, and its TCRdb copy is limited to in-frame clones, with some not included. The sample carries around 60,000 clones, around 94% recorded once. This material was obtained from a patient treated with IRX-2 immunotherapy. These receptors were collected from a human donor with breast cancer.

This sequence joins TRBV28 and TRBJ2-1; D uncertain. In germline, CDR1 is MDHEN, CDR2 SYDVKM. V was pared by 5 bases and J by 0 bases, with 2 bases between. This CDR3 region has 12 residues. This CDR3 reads CASSTSYNEQFF. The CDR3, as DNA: TGTGCCAGCAGTACCTCCTACAATGAGCAGTTCTTC.

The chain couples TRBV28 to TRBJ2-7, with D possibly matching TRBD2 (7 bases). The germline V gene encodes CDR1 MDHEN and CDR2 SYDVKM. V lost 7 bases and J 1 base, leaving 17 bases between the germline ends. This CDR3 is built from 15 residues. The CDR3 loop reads CASTEGGDGSYEQYF. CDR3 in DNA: TGTGCCAGCACCGAAGGGGGGGATGGGTCCTACGAGCAGTACTTC.

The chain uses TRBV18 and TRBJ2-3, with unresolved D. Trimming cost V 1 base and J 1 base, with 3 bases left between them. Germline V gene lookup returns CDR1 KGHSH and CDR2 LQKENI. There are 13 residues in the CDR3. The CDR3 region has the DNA TGTGCCAGCTCACCACTTCGCACAGATACGCAGTATTTT. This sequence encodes CASSPLRTDTQYF.

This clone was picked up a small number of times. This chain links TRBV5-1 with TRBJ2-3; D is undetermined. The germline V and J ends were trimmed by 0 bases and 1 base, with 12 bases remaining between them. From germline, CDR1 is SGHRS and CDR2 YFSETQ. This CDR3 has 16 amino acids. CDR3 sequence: CASSLAPTSGTDTQYF. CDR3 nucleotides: TGCGCCAGCAGCTTGGCCCCAACAAGCGGCACAGATACGCAGTATTTT.

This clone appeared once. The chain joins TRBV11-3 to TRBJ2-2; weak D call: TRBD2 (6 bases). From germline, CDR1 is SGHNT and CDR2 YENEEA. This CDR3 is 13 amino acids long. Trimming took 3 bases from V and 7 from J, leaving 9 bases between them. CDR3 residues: CASSLQGGGELFF. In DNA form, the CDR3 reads TGTGCCAGCAGCTTGCAGGGAGGCGGGGAGCTGTTTTTT.

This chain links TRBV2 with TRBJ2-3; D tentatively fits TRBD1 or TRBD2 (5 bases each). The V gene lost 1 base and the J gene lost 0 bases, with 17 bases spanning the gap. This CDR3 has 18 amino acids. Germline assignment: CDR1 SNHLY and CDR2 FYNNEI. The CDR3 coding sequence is TGTGCCAGCAGTGAAGGCCACTTTGGGGACCGAAGCACAGATACGCAGTATTTT. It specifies CASSEGHFGDRSTDTQYF.

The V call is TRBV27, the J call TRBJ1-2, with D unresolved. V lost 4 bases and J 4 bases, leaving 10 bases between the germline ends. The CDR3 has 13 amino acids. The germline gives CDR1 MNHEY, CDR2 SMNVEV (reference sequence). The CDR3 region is CASSYGHGYGYTF. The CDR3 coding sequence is TGTGCCAGCAGTTACGGGCATGGCTATGGCTACACCTTC.

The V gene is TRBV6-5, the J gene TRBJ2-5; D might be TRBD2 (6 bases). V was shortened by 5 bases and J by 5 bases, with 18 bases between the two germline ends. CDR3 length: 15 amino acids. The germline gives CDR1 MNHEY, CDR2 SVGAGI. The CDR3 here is CASSQSGGAGETQYF. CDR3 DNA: TGTGCCAGCAGTCAGTCAGGAGGGGCTGGGGAGACCCAGTACTTC.

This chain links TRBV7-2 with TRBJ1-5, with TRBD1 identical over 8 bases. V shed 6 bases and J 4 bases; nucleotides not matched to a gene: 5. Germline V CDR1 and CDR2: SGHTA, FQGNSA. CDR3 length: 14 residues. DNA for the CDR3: TGTGCCAGCAGTGAACAGGGGGATAATCAGCCCCAGCATTTT. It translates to CASSEQGDNQPQHF.

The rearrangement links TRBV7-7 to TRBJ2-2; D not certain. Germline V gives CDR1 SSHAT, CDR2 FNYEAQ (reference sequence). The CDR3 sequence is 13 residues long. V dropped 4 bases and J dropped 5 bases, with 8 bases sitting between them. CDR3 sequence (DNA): TGTGCCAGCAGCTCCCCAGGTACCGGGGAGCTGTTTTTT. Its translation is CASSSPGTGELFF. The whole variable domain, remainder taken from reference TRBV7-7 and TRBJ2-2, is GAGVSQSPRYKVTKRGQDVTLRCDPISSHATLYWYQQALGQGPEFLTYFNYEAQPDKSGLPSDRFSAERPEGSISTLTIQRTEQRDSAMYRCASSSPGTGELFFGEGSRLTVL.

This CDR3 reads CASSESTSGGYNEQFF. The CDR3 nucleotides are TGCGCCAGCAGTGAGTCGACTAGCGGGGGATACAATGAGCAGTTCTTC. V usage is TRBV10-2 and J usage is TRBJ2-1; 12 bases align to TRBD2. The V and J ends lost 0 bases and 4 bases, in that order; junction bases with no gene match: 1. Germline assignment: CDR1 WSHSY and CDR2 SAAADI. The CDR3 totals 16 residues.

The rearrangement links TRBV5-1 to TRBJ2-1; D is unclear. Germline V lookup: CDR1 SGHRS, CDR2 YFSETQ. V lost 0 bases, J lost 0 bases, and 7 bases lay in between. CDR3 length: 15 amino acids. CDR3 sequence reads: CASSLGWSSYNEQFF. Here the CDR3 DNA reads TGCGCCAGCAGCTTGGGGTGGAGCTCCTACAATGAGCAGTTCTTC.

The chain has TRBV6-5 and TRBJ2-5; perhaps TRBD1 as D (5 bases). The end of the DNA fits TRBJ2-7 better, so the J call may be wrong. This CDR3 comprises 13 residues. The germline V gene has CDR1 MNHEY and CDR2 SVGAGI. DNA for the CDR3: TGTGCCAGCAGTTACTGGCAGGGCTACGAGCAGTACTTC. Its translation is CASSYWQGYEQYF.

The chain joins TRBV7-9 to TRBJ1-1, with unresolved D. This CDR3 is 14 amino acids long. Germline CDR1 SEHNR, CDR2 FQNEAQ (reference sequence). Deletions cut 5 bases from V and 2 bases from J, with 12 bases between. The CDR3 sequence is CASSPRTGNTEAFF. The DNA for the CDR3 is TGTGCCAGCAGCCCCCGGACGGGCAACACTGAAGCTTTCTTT.

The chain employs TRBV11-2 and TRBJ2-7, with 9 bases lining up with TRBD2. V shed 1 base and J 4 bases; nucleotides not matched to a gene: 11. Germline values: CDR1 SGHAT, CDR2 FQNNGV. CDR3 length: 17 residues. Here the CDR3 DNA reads TGTGCCAGCAGCTTAGTTGGTTTTAGCGGGGGAAGGTACGAGCAGTACTTC. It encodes CASSLVGFSGGRYEQYF.

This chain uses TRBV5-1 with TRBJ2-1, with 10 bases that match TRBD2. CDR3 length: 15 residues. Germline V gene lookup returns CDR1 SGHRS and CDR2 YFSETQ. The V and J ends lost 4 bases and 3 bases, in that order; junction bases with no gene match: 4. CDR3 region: CASSIGTSDYNEQFF. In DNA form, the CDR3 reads TGCGCCAGCAGCATCGGGACTAGCGACTACAATGAGCAGTTCTTC.

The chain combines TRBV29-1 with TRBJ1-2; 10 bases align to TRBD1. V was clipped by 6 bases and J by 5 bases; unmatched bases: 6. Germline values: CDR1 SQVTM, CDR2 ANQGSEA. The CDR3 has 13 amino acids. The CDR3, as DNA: TGCAGCGTGTGGACAGGGGGGGAGTATGGCTACACCTTC. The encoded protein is CSVWTGGEYGYTF.

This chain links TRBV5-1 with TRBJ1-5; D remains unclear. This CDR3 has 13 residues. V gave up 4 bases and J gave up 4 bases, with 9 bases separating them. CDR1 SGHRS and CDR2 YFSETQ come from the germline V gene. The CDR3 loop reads CASSPLGNQPQHF. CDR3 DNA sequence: TGCGCCAGCAGCCCCCTCGGTAATCAGCCCCAGCATTTT.

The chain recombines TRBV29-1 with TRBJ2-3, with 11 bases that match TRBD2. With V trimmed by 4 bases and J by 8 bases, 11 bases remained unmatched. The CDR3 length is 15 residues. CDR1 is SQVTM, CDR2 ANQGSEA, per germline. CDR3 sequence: CSVVPSGRTPGTQYF. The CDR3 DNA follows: TGCAGCGTTGTCCCTAGCGGGAGGACCCCCGGTACGCAGTATTTT.

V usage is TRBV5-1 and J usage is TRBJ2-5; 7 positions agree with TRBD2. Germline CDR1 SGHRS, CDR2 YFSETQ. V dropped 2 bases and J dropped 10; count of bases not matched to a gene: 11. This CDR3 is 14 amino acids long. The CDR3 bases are TGCGCCAGCAGCTTAAATAGCGGGCCCCTTGGCCAGTACTTC. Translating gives CASSLNSGPLGQYF. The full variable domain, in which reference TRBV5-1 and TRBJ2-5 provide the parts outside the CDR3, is KAGVTQTPRYLIKTRGQQVTLSCSPISGHRSVSWYQQTPGQGLQFLFEYFSETQRNKGNFPGRFSGRQFSNSRSEMNVSTLELGDSALYLCASSLNSGPLGQYFGPGTRLLVL.

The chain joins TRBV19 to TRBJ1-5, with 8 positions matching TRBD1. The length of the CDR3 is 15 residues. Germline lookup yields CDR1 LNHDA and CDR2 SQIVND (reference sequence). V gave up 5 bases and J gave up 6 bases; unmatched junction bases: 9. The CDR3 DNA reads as TGTGCCAGTAGTGACGACAGGGGAGTAACTCAGCCCCAGCATTTT. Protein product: CASSDDRGVTQPQHF.

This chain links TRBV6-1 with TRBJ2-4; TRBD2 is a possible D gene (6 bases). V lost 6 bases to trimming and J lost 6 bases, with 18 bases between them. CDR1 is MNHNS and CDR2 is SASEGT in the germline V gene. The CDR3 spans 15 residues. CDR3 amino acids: CASRPRGSAGNIQYF. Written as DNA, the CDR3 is TGTGCCAGCAGGCCCCGGGGGTCGGCGGGAAACATTCAGTACTTC.

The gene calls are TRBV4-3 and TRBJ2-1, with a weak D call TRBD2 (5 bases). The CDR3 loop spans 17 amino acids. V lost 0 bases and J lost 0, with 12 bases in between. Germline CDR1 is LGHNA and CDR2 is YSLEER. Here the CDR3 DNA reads TGCGCCAGCAGCCAAGACCCTACTAGGAGCTCCTACAATGAGCAGTTCTTC. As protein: CASSQDPTRSSYNEQFF.

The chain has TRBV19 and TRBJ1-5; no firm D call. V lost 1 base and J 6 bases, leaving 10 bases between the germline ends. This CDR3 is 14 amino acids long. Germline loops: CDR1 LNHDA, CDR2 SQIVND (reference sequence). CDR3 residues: CASSIVGDGQPQHF. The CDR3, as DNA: TGTGCCAGTAGTATAGTCGGGGATGGTCAGCCCCAGCATTTT.

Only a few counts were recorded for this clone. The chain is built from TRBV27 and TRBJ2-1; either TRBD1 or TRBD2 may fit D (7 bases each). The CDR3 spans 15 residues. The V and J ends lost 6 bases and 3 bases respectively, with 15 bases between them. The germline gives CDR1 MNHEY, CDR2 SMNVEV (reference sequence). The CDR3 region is CASRSGTAHYNEQFF. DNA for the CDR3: TGTGCCAGCAGAAGCGGGACAGCTCACTACAATGAGCAGTTCTTC.

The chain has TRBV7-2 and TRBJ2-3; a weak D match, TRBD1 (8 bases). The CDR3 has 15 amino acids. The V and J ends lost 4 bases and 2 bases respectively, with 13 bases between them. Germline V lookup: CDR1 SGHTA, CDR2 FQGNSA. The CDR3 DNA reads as TGTGCCAGCAGCTCACAGGGGGGGGCCACAGATACGCAGTATTTT. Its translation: CASSSQGGATDTQYF. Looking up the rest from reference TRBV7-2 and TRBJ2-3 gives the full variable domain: GAGVSQSPSNKVTEKGKDVELRCDPISGHTALYWYRQSLGQGLEFLIYFQGNSAPDKSGLPSDRFSAERTGGSVSTLTIQRTQQEDSAVYLCASSSQGGATDTQYFGPGTRLTVL.

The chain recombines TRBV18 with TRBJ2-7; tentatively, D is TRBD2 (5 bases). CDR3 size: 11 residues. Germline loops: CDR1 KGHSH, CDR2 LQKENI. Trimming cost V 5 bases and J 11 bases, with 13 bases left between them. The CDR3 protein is CASSSSGVKYF. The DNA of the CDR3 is TGTGCCAGCTCATCGTCCGGGGTTAAGTACTTC.

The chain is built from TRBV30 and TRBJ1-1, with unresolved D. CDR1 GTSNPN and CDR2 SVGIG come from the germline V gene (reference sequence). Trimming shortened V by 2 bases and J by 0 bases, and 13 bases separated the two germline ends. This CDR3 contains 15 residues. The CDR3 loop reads CAWSSWRFLNTEAFF. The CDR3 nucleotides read TGTGCCTGGAGTTCCTGGAGATTCTTGAACACTGAAGCTTTCTTT.

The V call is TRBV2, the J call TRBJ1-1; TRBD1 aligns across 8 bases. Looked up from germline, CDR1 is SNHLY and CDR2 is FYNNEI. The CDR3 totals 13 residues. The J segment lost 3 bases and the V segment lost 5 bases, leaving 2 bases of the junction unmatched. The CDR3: CASSRDRYTEAFF. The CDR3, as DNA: TGTGCCAGCAGTCGGGACAGGTACACTGAAGCTTTCTTT.

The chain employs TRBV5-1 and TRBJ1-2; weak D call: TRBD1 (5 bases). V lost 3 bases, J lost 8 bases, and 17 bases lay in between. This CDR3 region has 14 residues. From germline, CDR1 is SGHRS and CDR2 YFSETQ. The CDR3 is CASSSQTAVYGYTF. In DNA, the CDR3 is TGCGCCAGCAGCTCGCAGACAGCGGTCTACGGCTACACCTTC.

The CDR3 DNA reads TGCGCCAGTAGCAGGGGGGGCTACGAGCAGTACTTC. Translating gives CASSRGGYEQYF. The chain links TRBV5-1 to TRBJ2-7, with D perhaps given as TRBD1 or TRBD2 (7 bases each). Per the germline V gene, CDR1 is SGHRS and CDR2 is YFSETQ. This CDR3 has 12 amino acids. Trimming shortened V by 8 bases and J by 3 bases, and 12 bases separated the two germline ends.

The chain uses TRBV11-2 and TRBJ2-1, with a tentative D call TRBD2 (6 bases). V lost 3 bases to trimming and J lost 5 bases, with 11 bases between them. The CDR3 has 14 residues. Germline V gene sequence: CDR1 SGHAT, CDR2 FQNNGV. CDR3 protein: CASSFQAGHNEQFF. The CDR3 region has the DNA TGTGCCAGCAGCTTTCAAGCGGGCCACAATGAGCAGTTCTTC.